This entry lists 18 T cell receptor beta chains sequenced from one sample in a study of cytomegalovirus exposure and HLA in healthy donors. PCR involved 60 Vbeta and 13 Jbeta primers. Some clones are missing from TCRdb's copy, which holds only in-frame ones; the method was immunoSEQ multiplex PCR. The data contain 82,000 or so clones, around 10% of them singletons. The sample consisted of PBMCs. The receptors originated from a man in his sixties in good health and CMV-seropositive.

The chain joins TRBV6-1 to TRBJ2-3; D gene unclear. This CDR3 comprises 16 residues. Germline CDR1 reads MNHNS; CDR2 reads SASEGT. Between the trimmed V and J ends, which lost 2 bases and 0 bases, there was a span of 12 bases. CDR3 sequence reads: CASSEISVASTDTQYF. CDR3 nucleotide sequence: TGTGCCAGCAGTGAAATAAGCGTTGCTAGCACAGATACGCAGTATTTT.

This clone was observed a few times. The chain links TRBV19 to TRBJ1-1; D not certain. The V gene's germline CDR1 is LNHDA and CDR2 SQIVND (reference sequence). V lost 4 bases, J lost 1 base, and 10 bases lay in between. CDR3 length: 14 amino acids. The CDR3: CASSRLTGNTEAFF. The CDR3 region has the DNA TGTGCCAGTAGTAGGCTGACTGGGAACACTGAAGCTTTCTTT. The entire variable domain, with the rest obtained from reference TRBV19 and TRBJ1-1, is as follows: DGGITQSPKYLFRKEGQNVTLSCEQNLNHDAMYWYRQDPGQGLRLIYYSQIVNDFQKGDIAEGYSVSREKKESFPLTVTSAQKNPTAFYLCASSRLTGNTEAFFGQGTRLTVV.

The CDR3 DNA follows: TGTGCCAGCTCAGGACAGGGGGGACAGCCCCAGCATTTT. This gives the protein CASSGQGGQPQHF. This chain connects TRBV18 to TRBJ1-5, with 10 bases identical to TRBD1. Germline CDR1 is KGHSH and CDR2 is LQKENI. The CDR3 is 13 residues long. V gave up 5 bases and J gave up 7 bases; unmatched junction bases: 2.

The V and J genes are TRBV6-4 and TRBJ2-1, with TRBD1 matching 12 bases. Germline V CDR1 and CDR2: MRHNA, SNTAGT. V lost 6 bases to trimming and J lost 8 bases; unmatched junction nucleotides: 5. There are 14 residues in the CDR3. The CDR3 DNA reads TGTGCCAGCAGCCCGGGACAGGGGGCGTATGAGCAGTTCTTC. Translated: CASSPGQGAYEQFF.

This clone was detected only a few times. The chain uses TRBV7-9 and TRBJ2-1; 10 bases align to TRBD1. CDR3 length: 16 residues. With 6 bases clipped from V and 8 bases from J, the junction kept 13 bases outside the gene matches. Germline-derived CDR1 and CDR2 are SEHNR and FQNEAQ (reference sequence). CDR3 sequence (DNA): TGTGCCAGCAGTTCCATCTCCGGGACAGGGGATCATGAGCAGTTCTTC. It specifies CASSSISGTGDHEQFF.

The rearrangement uses TRBV9 and TRBJ2-2, with a tentative D call TRBD1 (5 bases). The germline gives CDR1 SGDLS, CDR2 YYNGEE. Trimming pared 4 bases from V and 6 bases from J, leaving 10 bases between. The CDR3 consists of 13 residues. As DNA, the CDR3 is TGTGCCAGCAGCCCTGGGGCTTCCGGGGAGCTGTTTTTT. Protein sequence: CASSPGASGELFF.

This chain joins TRBV7-6 and TRBJ1-4, with 7 bases matching TRBD1. CDR1 and CDR2 from the germline V gene are SGHVS and FNYEAQ. The junction had 9 bases not matched to a gene; V was cut back by 3 bases and J by 5 bases. This CDR3 has 16 amino acids. The CDR3 protein is CASSFRDRARNEKLFF. The CDR3 DNA follows: TGTGCCAGCAGCTTCCGTGACAGGGCGAGAAATGAAAAACTGTTTTTT.

This clone appeared a few times. The rearrangement links TRBV28 to TRBJ2-7; 7 bases are a match to TRBD1. Germline lookup yields CDR1 MDHEN and CDR2 SYDVKM. The V gene end was trimmed by 10 bases and the J gene end by 3 bases; junction bases not matched to a gene: 12. The CDR3 runs to 14 residues. In nucleotides, the CDR3 is TGTGCCATCCGATTAGACAGGGAAGTCTACGAGCAGTACGTC. This sequence encodes CAIRLDREVYEQYV.

There are a few counts of this clone. This rearrangement joins TRBV30 to TRBJ1-6; D unclear. Germline lookup yields CDR1 GTSNPN and CDR2 SVGIG (reference sequence). V was shortened by 0 bases and J by 0 bases, with 15 bases between the two germline ends. The CDR3 loop spans 18 amino acids. DNA of the CDR3: TGTGCCTGGAGTGTTGTTAGTCAAATGCACTCCTATAATTCACCCCTCCACTTT. Its protein is CAWSVVSQMHSYNSPLHF.

The chain has TRBV18 and TRBJ1-2; 8 nucleotides line up with TRBD1. CDR1 KGHSH and CDR2 LQKENI come from the germline V gene. Trimming removed 4 bases from V and 4 bases from J; junction bases left unmatched: 2. CDR3 size: 13 residues. CDR3 amino acids: CASSLGTGYGYTF. The DNA for the CDR3 is TGTGCCAGCTCACTCGGGACAGGCTATGGCTACACCTTC.

This chain uses TRBV30 with TRBJ1-1, with 12 bases fitting TRBD1. The V gene end was trimmed by 3 bases and the J gene end by 4 bases; junction bases not matched to a gene: 12. The CDR3 sequence is 17 residues long. Germline-derived CDR1 and CDR2 are GTSNPN and SVGIG (reference sequence). CDR3 residues: CAWSPTGTGGWGTEAFF. CDR3 bases: TGTGCCTGGAGCCCTACCGGGACAGGGGGCTGGGGCACTGAAGCTTTCTTT.

The DNA of the CDR3 is TGTGCCAGCAGTTACGCAAACCCAAGGGGCACTGAAGCTTTCTTT. It translates to CASSYANPRGTEAFF. The chain links TRBV6-5 to TRBJ1-1; tentatively, D is TRBD1 (5 bases). Germline V gene lookup returns CDR1 MNHEY and CDR2 SVGAGI. Trimming left V 2 bases short and J 4 bases short, with 14 bases between. The CDR3 is 15 residues long.

The chain combines TRBV4-1 with TRBJ2-3, with D possibly matching TRBD2 (5 bases). Trimming took off 1 base at V and 5 bases at J, with 13 bases between the two ends. CDR1 and CDR2 (germline): MGHRA, YSYEKL. The CDR3 runs to 15 residues. The CDR3 DNA is TGCGCCAGCAGCCAAGTTCGGTATCGGGGAGATACGCAGTATTTT. Translating gives CASSQVRYRGDTQYF.

This clone was seen only a few times. V gene TRBV19 combines with J gene TRBJ1-2, with D unclear. The V end was cut by 5 bases, the J end by 5 bases, with 12 bases between. The V gene's germline CDR1 is LNHDA and CDR2 SQIVND (reference sequence). The CDR3 loop spans 13 amino acids. Written as DNA, the CDR3 is TGTGCCAGTAGTGCAACGGTCTCATATGGCTACACCTTC. Translation: CASSATVSYGYTF.

The chain couples TRBV5-1 to TRBJ2-7; TRBD2 aligns across 15 bases. This CDR3 is 14 amino acids long. Trimming took 7 bases from V and 4 from J; bases not matched to a gene: 3. From germline, CDR1 is SGHRS and CDR2 YFSETQ. CDR3: CASQGLAGGYEQYF. CDR3 nucleotide sequence: TGCGCCAGCCAAGGACTAGCGGGAGGGTACGAGCAGTACTTC.

The chain recombines TRBV7-2 with TRBJ2-7, with 7 bases that match TRBD2. The CDR3 covers 15 residues. Losses at the gene ends were 0 bases for V and 3 bases for J; bases not matched to a gene: 5. From germline, CDR1 is SGHTA and CDR2 FQGNSA. The DNA for the CDR3 is TGTGCCAGCAGCTTAGCTGCGGGAGCATACTACGAGCAGTACTTC. This gives the protein CASSLAAGAYYEQYF.

Comments on this clone: Distinct nucleotide sequences in the sample also encode this CDR3. J is TRBJ1-3 and V is TRBV19; 7 bases fit TRBD1. Looked up from germline, CDR1 is LNHDA and CDR2 is SQIVND (reference sequence). Germline trimming cut 6 bases from V and 0 bases from J; bases unmatched to any gene: 5. This CDR3 comprises 15 residues. CDR3 region: CASSPTGDSGNTIYF. CDR3 coding DNA: TGTGCCAGTAGCCCTACAGGGGACTCTGGAAACACCATATATTTT.

The table lists this clone with a few counts. Mismatch with germline at one junction end may stem from a read error. CDR3 bases: TGTGCCAGCAGAATAACCTGGACGACAGATAAGCAGTATTTT. Residues: CASRITWTTDKQYF. The gene calls are TRBV9 and TRBJ2-3; tentative D call: TRBD1 (5 bases). Germline lookup yields CDR1 SGDLS and CDR2 YYNGEE. The CDR3 consists of 14 residues.